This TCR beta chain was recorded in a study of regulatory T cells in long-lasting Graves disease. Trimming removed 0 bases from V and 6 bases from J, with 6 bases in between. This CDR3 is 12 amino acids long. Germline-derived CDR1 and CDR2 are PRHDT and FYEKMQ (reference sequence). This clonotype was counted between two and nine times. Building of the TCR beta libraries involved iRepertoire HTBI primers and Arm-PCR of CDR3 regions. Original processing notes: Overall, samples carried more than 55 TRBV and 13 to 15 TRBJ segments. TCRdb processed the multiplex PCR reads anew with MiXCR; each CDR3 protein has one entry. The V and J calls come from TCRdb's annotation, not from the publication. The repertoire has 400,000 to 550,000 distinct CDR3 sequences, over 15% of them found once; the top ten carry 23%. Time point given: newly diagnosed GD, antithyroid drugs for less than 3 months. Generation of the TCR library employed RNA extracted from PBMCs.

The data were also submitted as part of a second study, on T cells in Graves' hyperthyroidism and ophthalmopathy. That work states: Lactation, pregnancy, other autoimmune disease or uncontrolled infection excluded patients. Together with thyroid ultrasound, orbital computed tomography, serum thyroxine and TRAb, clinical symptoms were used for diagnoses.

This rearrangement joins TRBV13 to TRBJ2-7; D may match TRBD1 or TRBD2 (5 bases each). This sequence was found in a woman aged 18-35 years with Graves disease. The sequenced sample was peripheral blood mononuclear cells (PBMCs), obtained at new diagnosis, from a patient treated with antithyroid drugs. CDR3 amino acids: CASSLGGTEQYF. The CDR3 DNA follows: TGTGCCAGCAGCTTAGGGGGGACCGAGCAGTACTTC.